A selection of T cell receptor beta chains follows, all from one sample in a study of early T cells in non-severe SARS-CoV-2 infection. TCRdb called the 5' RACE reads again in MiXCR, with one record for every CDR3 protein. The sample comprises fewer than 55,000 distinct CDR3 sequences, approximately 10% of which are singletons, and roughly 13% rests with the top ten. Sequenced sample: whole blood. Receptors originate from an adult who was a healthcare worker with PCR-confirmed SARS-CoV-2 infection or an uninfected control (not recorded which). Both conserved end residues are part of each CDR3.

CDR3 protein | J gene | V gene
CASSTGATPLSYGYTF | TRBJ1-2 | TRBV5-1
CASSVGASSSYEQYF | TRBJ2-7 | TRBV9
CASSFRGGHYEQYF | TRBJ2-7 | TRBV11-1
CASSFEGELFF | TRBJ2-2 | TRBV7-9
CASSLWASGGAETQYF | TRBJ2-5 | TRBV7-3
CASSQVSNTEAFF | TRBJ1-1 | TRBV4-2
CASSLQGRMNTEAFF | TRBJ1-1 | TRBV7-8
CASSQTGYGYTF | TRBJ1-2 | TRBV6-2/TRBV6-3
CATPSGLAGEGETQYF | TRBJ2-5 | TRBV21-1
CASSSSEKTNEKLFF | TRBJ1-4 | TRBV28
CSGGLADNEQFF | TRBJ2-1 | TRBV29-1
CSAIQGSISSYNEQFF | TRBJ2-1 | TRBV20-1
CASSYSEETQYF | TRBJ2-5 | TRBV7-9
CASLAGEAYNEQLF | TRBJ2-1 | TRBV28
CSAARQGQAFF | TRBJ1-1 | TRBV20-1
CASRTAENIQYF | TRBJ2-4 | TRBV7-2
CSARIPRTVEPEAFF | TRBJ1-1 | TRBV20-1
CAISESGAGVSDTQYF | TRBJ2-3 | TRBV10-3
CASSRDHTYEQYF | TRBJ2-7 | TRBV2
CASSYPDEYNEQFF | TRBJ2-1 | TRBV6-2/TRBV6-3
CSARDRDRPSYEQYF | TRBJ2-7 | TRBV20-1
CASSRGPANEQFF | TRBJ2-1 | TRBV19
CASSPGQLQGNTIYF | TRBJ1-3 | TRBV27
CASRIPDRGKPVKNTEAFF | TRBJ1-1 | TRBV2
CASSVGPAVLNIQYF | TRBJ2-4 | TRBV9
CASSFSGGAKEQYF | TRBJ2-7 | TRBV7-2
CSAPVPYYNEQFF | TRBJ2-1 | TRBV20-1
CSARVSGGINEQFF | TRBJ2-1 | TRBV20-1
CASRDRTVHQPQHF | TRBJ1-5 | TRBV19
CASSLGLAPNEQFF | TRBJ2-1 | TRBV7-2
CASSPGTSTGPTDTQYF | TRBJ2-3 | TRBV5-8
CASSQSSRIAGGIQYF | TRBJ2-4 | TRBV4-3
CASSLHQPGANGYTF | TRBJ1-2 | TRBV28
CASSSQPTSGNNEQFF | TRBJ2-1 | TRBV6-5
CASSLGMQTQYF | TRBJ2-5 | TRBV7-2
CSVGAGWTYNEQFF | TRBJ2-1 | TRBV29-1
CASSLDPLRQRDNEQFF | TRBJ2-1 | TRBV11-2
CASSYSMVGRVKLFF | TRBJ1-4 | TRBV6-6
CASSQNLYREANEKLFF | TRBJ1-4 | TRBV14
CASSGTSGFMETDTQYF | TRBJ2-3 | TRBV6-2/TRBV6-3
CASSLVEENEQYF | TRBJ2-7 | TRBV7-9
CASSLVAGAPYEQYF | TRBJ2-7 | TRBV5-1
CATYVSTGELFF | TRBJ2-2 | TRBV12-3/TRBV12-4
CSVPGTSGGPTDTQYF | TRBJ2-3 | TRBV20-1
CASSQAPSLASTGREQFF | TRBJ2-1 | TRBV4-1
CSYGRGQAGEAFF | TRBJ1-1 | TRBV29-1
CASSLGSSNTGELFF | TRBJ2-2 | TRBV5-1
CASSSSDYGYTF | TRBJ1-2 | TRBV5-1
CASRPGTGTDTQYF | TRBJ2-3 | TRBV5-6
CASSSTKGRPYEQYF | TRBJ2-7 | TRBV11-2